Shown below are 9 T cell receptor beta chains from a single sample sequenced in a study of T cells in Graves' hyperthyroidism and ophthalmopathy. The CDR3 regions of TCR beta were amplified from RNA transcripts. The HTBI primer set was used in a first-round RT-PCR of the TCR CDR3. Via MiXCR, TCRdb re-called the multiplex PCR reads, giving one row per CDR3 protein. The sample shows around 700,000 distinct CDR3 sequences, just over 35% of them seen only once. Source material: blood. The receptors stem from a woman aged 40 to 50 with Graves' hyperthyroidism.

This chain links TRBV10-3 with TRBJ2-2; tentative D call: TRBD1 (5 bases). From germline, CDR1 is ENHRY and CDR2 SYGVKD. Between the trimmed V and J ends, which lost 5 bases and 5 bases, there was a span of 12 bases. This CDR3 comprises 14 residues. Here the CDR3 DNA reads TGTGCCATCAGTCCGACAGAGCCTACCGGGGAGCTGTTTTTT. Its translation is CAISPTEPTGELFF.

This clonotype was recorded many times. The V call is TRBV6-6, the J call TRBJ1-6, with unresolved D. V was pared by 7 bases and J by 9 bases, with 19 bases between. Per the germline V gene, CDR1 is MNHNY and CDR2 is SVGAGI (reference sequence). The CDR3 has 15 amino acids. The CDR3 nucleotides are TGTGCCAGCACCCCCGGGCACCTTGGGATTTCACCCCTCCACTTT. The encoded protein is CASTPGHLGISPLHF.

This chain links TRBV7-2 with TRBJ1-2; D unclear. Trimming left V 5 bases short and J 6 bases short, with 22 bases between. The germline gives CDR1 SGHTA, CDR2 FQGNSA. The length of the CDR3 is 16 residues. CDR3 bases: TGTGCCAGCAGCCCACAAGTTAGCTGGATTTTAGATGGCTACACCTTC. Translation gives CASSPQVSWILDGYTF.

This chain uses TRBV20-1 with TRBJ1-2, with a weak D call TRBD1 (5 bases). CDR1 and CDR2 (germline): DFQATT, SNEGSKA (reference sequence). Trimming took 3 bases from V and 1 from J, leaving 15 bases between them. This CDR3 spans 15 amino acids. CDR3 amino acids: CSARLPSRGNYGYTF. The DNA for the CDR3 is TGCAGTGCTAGGCTCCCCTCGAGGGGTAACTATGGCTACACCTTC.

With regard to this clonotype: A single base separates this from a much larger clone, so it may be a read error. The chain joins TRBV5-1 to TRBJ1-1; no definite D call. Looked up from germline, CDR1 is SGHRS and CDR2 is YFSETQ. Trimming stripped 5 bases from V and 1 base from J, with 9 bases between. The CDR3 is made up of 13 amino acids. CDR3 protein: CASRAWGNTEAFF. The DNA for the CDR3 is TGCGCCAGCAGGGCCTGGGGGAACACTGAAGCTTTCTTT.

This clonotype was seen repeatedly, ten times or more. This chain uses TRBV14 with TRBJ1-3, with D perhaps TRBD1 (6 bases). CDR1 and CDR2 (germline): SGHDN, FVKESK. V lost 4 bases and J lost 0, with 10 bases in between. The length of the CDR3 is 15 residues. The CDR3 loop reads CASSLGTNSGNTIYF. CDR3 coding DNA: TGTGCCAGCAGCCTTGGGACAAACTCTGGAAACACCATATATTTT.

This clonotype was counted at least ten times. The DNA is omitted, as the CDR3 cannot be located on it reliably, and the CDR3 follows TCRdb's listing. The V gene is TRBV7-2, the J gene TRBJ2-7; the table's TRBD1 call for D was not verified on the DNA. Termini included, the CDR3 measures 14 amino acids. The V gene's germline CDR1 is SGHTA and CDR2 FQGNSA. The CDR3 here is CASSLVGQGTRLYF.

Here the CDR3 reads CATWDSGANVLTF. For the CDR3, the DNA is TGTGCCACTTGGGACAGTGGGGCCAACGTCCTGACTTTC. This chain joins TRBV10-3 and TRBJ2-6; 7 bases are shared with TRBD1. Trimming cost V 10 bases and J 3 bases; bases outside gene matches: 3. Germline V gene sequence: CDR1 ENHRY, CDR2 SYGVKD. There are 13 residues in the CDR3.

This clonotype was observed at least ten times. This chain joins TRBV7-2 and TRBJ1-5; tentative D call: TRBD1 (5 bases). The CDR3 runs to 14 residues. V dropped 4 bases and J dropped 6 bases, with 13 bases sitting between them. Germline V gene data show CDR1 as SGHTA and CDR2 as FQGNSA. The CDR3 is CASSYPGFSQPQHF. As DNA, the CDR3 is TGTGCCAGCAGCTACCCAGGGTTCTCTCAGCCCCAGCATTTT. Complete variable domain (other parts from reference TRBV7-2 and TRBJ1-5): GAGVSQSPSNKVTEKGKDVELRCDPISGHTALYWYRQSLGQGLEFLIYFQGNSAPDKSGLPSDRFSAERTGGSVSTLTIQRTQQEDSAVYLCASSYPGFSQPQHFGDGTRLSIL.